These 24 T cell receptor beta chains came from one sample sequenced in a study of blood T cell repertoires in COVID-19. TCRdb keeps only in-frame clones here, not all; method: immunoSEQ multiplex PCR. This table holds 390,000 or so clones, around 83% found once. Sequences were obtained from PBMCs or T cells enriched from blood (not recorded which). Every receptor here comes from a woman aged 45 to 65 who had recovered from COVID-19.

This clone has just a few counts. The CDR3 region has the DNA TGTGCCTGGAGTGTGCGGGGGAACTATGGCTACACCTTC. The encoded protein is CAWSVRGNYGYTF. This rearrangement joins TRBV30 to TRBJ1-2, with D possibly matching TRBD1 (5 bases). The V and J ends lost 0 bases and 2 bases respectively, with 7 bases between them. CDR1 and CDR2 (germline): GTSNPN, SVGIG (reference sequence). The CDR3 is 13 amino acids.

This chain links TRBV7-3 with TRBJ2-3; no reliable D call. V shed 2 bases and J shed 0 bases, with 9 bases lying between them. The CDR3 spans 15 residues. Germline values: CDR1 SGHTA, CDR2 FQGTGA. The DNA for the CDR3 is TGTGCCAGCAGCTTATCGGCGGAGAGCACAGATACGCAGTATTTT. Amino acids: CASSLSAESTDTQYF.

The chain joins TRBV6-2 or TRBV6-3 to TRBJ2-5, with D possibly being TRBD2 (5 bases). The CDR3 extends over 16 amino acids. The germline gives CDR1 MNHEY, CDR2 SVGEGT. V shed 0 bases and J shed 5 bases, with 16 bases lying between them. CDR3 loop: CASSYSIYLASETQYF. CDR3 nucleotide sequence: TGTGCCAGCAGTTACTCGATTTATCTAGCTAGTGAGACCCAGTACTTC.

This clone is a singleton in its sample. As DNA, the CDR3 is TGTGCCAGCAGTTTGGGGGGGACAGGGATTTACAATGAGCAGTTCTTC. It specifies CASSLGGTGIYNEQFF. The chain combines TRBV27 with TRBJ2-1, with 9 bases that match TRBD1. Germline V CDR1 and CDR2: MNHEY, SMNVEV (reference sequence). The CDR3 covers 16 residues. Trimming took 3 bases from V and 4 from J; bases not matched to a gene: 7.

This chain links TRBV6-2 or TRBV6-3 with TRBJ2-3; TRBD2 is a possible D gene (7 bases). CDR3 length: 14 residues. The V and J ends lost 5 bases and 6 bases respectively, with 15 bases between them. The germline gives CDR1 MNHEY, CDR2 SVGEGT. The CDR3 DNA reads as TGTGCCAGCAGTGCTTTGGGGGGGCTGGATACGCAGTATTTT. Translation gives CASSALGGLDTQYF.

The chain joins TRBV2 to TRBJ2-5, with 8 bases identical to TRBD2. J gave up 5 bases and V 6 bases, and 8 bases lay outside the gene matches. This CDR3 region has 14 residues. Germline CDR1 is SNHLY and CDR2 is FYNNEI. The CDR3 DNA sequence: TGTGCCAGCAGCTCGGGGGGGGTTAGGGAGACCCAGTACTTC. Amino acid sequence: CASSSGGVRETQYF.

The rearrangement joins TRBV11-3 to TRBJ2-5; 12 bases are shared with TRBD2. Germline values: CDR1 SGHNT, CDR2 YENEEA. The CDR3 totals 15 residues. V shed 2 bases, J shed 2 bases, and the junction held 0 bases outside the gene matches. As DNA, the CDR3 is TGTGCCAGCAGCTTACTAGCGGGAGGGCAAGAGACCCAGTACTTC. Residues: CASSLLAGGQETQYF.

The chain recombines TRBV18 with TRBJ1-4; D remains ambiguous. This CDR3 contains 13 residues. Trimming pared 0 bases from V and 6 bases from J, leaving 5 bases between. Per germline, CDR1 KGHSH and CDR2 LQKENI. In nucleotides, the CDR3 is TGTGCCAGCTCACCACCGGGAGATGAAAAACTGTTTTTT. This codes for CASSPPGDEKLFF.

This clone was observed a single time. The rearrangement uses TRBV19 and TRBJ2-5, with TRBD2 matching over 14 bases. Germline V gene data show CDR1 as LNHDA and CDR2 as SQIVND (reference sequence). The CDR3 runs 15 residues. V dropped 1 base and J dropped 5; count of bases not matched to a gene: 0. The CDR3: CASSIGTSGGETQYF. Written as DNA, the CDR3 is TGTGCCAGTAGTATAGGGACTAGCGGGGGGGAGACCCAGTACTTC.

The CDR3 here is CAWKNLAGSGTAFF. The CDR3 DNA is TGTGCCTGGAAGAATCTGGCAGGTTCCGGTACGGCTTTCTTT. The chain uses TRBV30 and TRBJ1-1; unclear D gene. Deletions cut 4 bases from V and 11 bases from J, with 23 bases between. The CDR3 totals 14 residues. Per germline, CDR1 GTSNPN and CDR2 SVGIG (reference sequence).

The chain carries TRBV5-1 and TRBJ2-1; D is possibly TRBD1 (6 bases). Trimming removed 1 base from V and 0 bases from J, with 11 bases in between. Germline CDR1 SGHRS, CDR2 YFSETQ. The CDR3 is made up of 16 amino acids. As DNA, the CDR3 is TGCGCCAGCAGCTTGACAGGGCTTGGCTCCTACAATGAGCAGTTCTTC. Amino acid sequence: CASSLTGLGSYNEQFF.

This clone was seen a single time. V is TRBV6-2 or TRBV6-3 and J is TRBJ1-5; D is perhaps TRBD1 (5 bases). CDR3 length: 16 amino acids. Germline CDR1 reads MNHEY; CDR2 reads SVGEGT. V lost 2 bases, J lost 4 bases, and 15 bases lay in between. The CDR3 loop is CASSYTSNQGNQPQHF. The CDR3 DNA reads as TGTGCCAGCAGTTACACGTCTAATCAGGGAAATCAGCCCCAGCATTTT.

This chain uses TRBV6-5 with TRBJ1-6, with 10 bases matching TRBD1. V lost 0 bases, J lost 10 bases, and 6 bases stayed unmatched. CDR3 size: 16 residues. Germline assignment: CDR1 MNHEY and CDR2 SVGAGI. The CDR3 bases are TGTGCCAGCAGTTACTCGGGACAGGGGTTCGGATCACCCCTCCACTTT. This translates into CASSYSGQGFGSPLHF.

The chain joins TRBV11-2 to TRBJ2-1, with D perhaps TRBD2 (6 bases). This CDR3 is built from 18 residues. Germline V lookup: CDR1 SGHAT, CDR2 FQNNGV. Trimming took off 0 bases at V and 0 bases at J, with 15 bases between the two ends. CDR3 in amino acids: CASSLETGFGSSYNEQFF. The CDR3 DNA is TGTGCCAGCAGCTTAGAGACGGGTTTCGGGAGCTCCTACAATGAGCAGTTCTTC. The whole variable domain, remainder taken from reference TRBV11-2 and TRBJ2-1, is EAGVAQSPRYKIIEKRQSVAFWCNPISGHATLYWYQQILGQGPKLLIQFQNNGVVDDSQLPKDRFSAERLKGVDSTLKIQPAKLEDSAVYLCASSLETGFGSSYNEQFFGPGTRLTVL.

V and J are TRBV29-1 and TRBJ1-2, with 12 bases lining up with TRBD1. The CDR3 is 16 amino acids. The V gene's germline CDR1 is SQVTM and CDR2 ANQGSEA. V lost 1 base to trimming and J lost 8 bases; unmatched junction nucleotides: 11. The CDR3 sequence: CSVEGPGTGGRVGYTF. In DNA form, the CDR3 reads TGCAGCGTTGAAGGCCCTGGGACAGGGGGCCGAGTGGGCTACACCTTC. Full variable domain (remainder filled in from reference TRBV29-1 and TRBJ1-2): SAVISQKPSRDICQRGTSLTIQCQVDSQVTMMFWYRQQPGQSLTLIATANQGSEATYESGFVIDKFPISRPNLTFSTLTVSNMSPEDSSIYLCSVEGPGTGGRVGYTFGSGTRLTVV.

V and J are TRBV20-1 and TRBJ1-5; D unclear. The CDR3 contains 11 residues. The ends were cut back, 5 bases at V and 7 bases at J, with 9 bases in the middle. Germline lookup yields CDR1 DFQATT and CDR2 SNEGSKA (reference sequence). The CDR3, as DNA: TGCAGTGCTGGAGTTGGCCAGCCCCAGCATTTT. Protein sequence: CSAGVGQPQHF.

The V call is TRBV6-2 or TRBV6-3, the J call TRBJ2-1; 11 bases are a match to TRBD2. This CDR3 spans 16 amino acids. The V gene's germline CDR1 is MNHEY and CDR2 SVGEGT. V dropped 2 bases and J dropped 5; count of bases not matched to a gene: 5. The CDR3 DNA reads TGTGCCAGCAGTTACGCTGTACTAGCGGGGGACAATGAGCAGTTCTTC. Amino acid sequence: CASSYAVLAGDNEQFF.

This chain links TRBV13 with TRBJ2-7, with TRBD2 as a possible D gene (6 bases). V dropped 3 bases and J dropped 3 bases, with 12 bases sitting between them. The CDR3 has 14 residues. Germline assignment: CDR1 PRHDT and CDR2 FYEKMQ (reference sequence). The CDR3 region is CASSFDGSVYEQYF. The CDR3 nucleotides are TGTGCCAGCAGCTTCGACGGGAGTGTCTACGAGCAGTACTTC.

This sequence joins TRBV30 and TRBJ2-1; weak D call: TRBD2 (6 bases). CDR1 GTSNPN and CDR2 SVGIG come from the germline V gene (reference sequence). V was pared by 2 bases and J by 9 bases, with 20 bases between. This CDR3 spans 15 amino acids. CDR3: CAWSLPGGTGSEQFF. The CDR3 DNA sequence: TGTGCCTGGAGTTTACCCGGCGGGACTGGGTCTGAGCAGTTCTTC.

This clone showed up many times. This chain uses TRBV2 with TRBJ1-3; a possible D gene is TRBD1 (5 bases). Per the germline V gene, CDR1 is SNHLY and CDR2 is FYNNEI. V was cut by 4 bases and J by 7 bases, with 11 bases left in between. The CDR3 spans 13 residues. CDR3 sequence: CASSAGSLNTIYF. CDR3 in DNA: TGTGCCAGCAGTGCAGGGTCTCTCAACACCATATATTTT. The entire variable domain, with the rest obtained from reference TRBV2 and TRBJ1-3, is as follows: EPEVTQTPSHQVTQMGQEVILRCVPISNHLYFYWYRQILGQKVEFLVSFYNNEISEKSEIFDDQFSVERPDGSNFTLKIRSTKLEDSAMYFCASSAGSLNTIYFGEGSWLTVV.

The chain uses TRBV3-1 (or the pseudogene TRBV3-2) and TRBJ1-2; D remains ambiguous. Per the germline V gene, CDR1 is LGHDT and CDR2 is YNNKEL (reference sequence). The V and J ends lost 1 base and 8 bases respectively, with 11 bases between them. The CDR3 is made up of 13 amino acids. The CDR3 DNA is TGTGCCAGCAGCCAAGCGGTTATGCAAGGCTACACCTTC. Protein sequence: CASSQAVMQGYTF.

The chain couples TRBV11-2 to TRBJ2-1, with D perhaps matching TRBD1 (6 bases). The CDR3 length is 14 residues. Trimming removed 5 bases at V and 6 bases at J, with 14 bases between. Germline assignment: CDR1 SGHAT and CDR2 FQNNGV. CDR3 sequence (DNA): TGTGCCAGCAGCATGGGGGCAGGGACCAATGAGCAGTTCTTC. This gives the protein CASSMGAGTNEQFF.

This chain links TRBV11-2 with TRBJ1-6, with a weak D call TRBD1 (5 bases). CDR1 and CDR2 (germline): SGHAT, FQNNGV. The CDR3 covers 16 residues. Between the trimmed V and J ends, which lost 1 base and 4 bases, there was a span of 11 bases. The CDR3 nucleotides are TGTGCCAGCAGCTTAGCGTCGGGGGGTTATAATTCACCCCTCCACTTT. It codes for CASSLASGGYNSPLHF.

The CDR3 DNA sequence: TGTGCCAGCAGCAAAACCGGACTAGCGGGAGGGCGCGATACGCAGTATTTT. As protein: CASSKTGLAGGRDTQYF. This chain connects TRBV5-6 to TRBJ2-3; TRBD2 matches 15 bases. After removal of 4 bases from V and 6 bases from J, the junction contained 9 bases not matched to a gene. Germline CDR1 reads SGHDT; CDR2 reads YYEEEE. The CDR3 consists of 17 residues.